These 10 T cell receptor beta chains were all obtained from the same sample, sequenced in a study of T cell repertoires in cytomegalovirus infection. TCRdb reprocessed the reads with MiXCR, giving one entry per CDR3 protein. This table has over 250,000 distinct CDR3 sequences, about 25% appearing once. Material for sequencing was PBMCs. These receptors were obtained from a human donor in good health (CMV status not recorded). Some clones in this sample may be carry-over from other donors' samples.

The V call is TRBV7-2, the J call TRBJ2-5; perhaps TRBD1 as D (7 bases). V lost 5 bases, J lost 4 bases, and 17 bases lay in between. This CDR3 spans 15 amino acids. Germline CDR1 is SGHTA and CDR2 is FQGNSA. The CDR3 reads CASSIEGAGRETQYF. CDR3 DNA: TGTGCCAGCAGCATTGAGGGGGCGGGAAGAGAGACCCAGTACTTC.

This clonotype was observed once. V usage is TRBV5-4 and J usage is TRBJ1-2; D gene unclear. This CDR3 region has 15 residues. From germline, CDR1 is SGHNT and CDR2 YYREEE (reference sequence). Trimming pared 4 bases from V and 8 bases from J, leaving 21 bases between. DNA of the CDR3: TGTGCCAGCAGCCCAGAAAAGTCCCTCTGGGAGGGCTACACCTTC. Protein product: CASSPEKSLWEGYTF. The full variable domain, with the rest looked up from reference TRBV5-4 and TRBJ1-2, is ETGVTQSPTHLIKTRGQQVTLRCSSQSGHNTVSWYQQALGQGPQFIFQYYREEENGRGNFPPRFSGLQFPNYSSELNVNALELDDSALYLCASSPEKSLWEGYTFGSGTRLTVV.

J is TRBJ2-1 and V is TRBV20-1; TRBD2 matches 7 bases. The CDR3 runs to 13 residues. V gave up 3 bases and J gave up 3 bases; unmatched junction bases: 2. Germline V gives CDR1 DFQATT, CDR2 SNEGSKA (reference sequence). In DNA form, the CDR3 reads TGCAGTGCTAGTACTAGCGACTACAATGAGCAGTTCTTC. Its protein product is CSASTSDYNEQFF.

The chain has TRBV14 and TRBJ2-1; tentatively, D is TRBD1 (6 bases). Germline V gene data show CDR1 as SGHDN and CDR2 as FVKESK. CDR3 length equals 13 residues. Trimming took off 1 base at V and 6 bases at J, with 7 bases between the two ends. CDR3: CASSQGQANEQFF. The CDR3 coding sequence is TGTGCCAGCAGCCAAGGACAGGCCAATGAGCAGTTCTTC. Supplemented by reference TRBV14 and TRBJ2-1, the full variable domain reads EAGVTQFPSHSVIEKGQTVTLRCDPISGHDNLYWYRRVMGKEIKFLLHFVKESKQDESGMPNNRFLAERTGGTYSTLKVQPAELEDSGVYFCASSQGQANEQFFGPGTRLTVL.

This clonotype has at least ten counts. CDR3: CASSLRAGMETQYF. CDR3 bases: TGTGCCAGCAGCTTGAGGGCGGGGATGGAGACCCAGTACTTC. The chain recombines TRBV7-9 with TRBJ2-5; a possible D gene is TRBD2 (6 bases). V was pared by 3 bases and J by 5 bases, with 13 bases between. The CDR3 has 14 amino acids. Germline assignment: CDR1 SEHNR and CDR2 FQNEAQ (reference sequence).

This clonotype has at least ten counts. The chain recombines TRBV11-1 with TRBJ2-5; 7 positions match TRBD1. CDR3 length: 14 residues. Losses at the gene ends were 2 bases for V and 5 bases for J; bases not matched to a gene: 5. Germline loops: CDR1 SGHAT, CDR2 FQDESV (reference sequence). CDR3 in DNA: TGTGCCAGCAGCTTACAGGGGGATGCGGAGACCCAGTACTTC. Translated: CASSLQGDAETQYF.

V and J are TRBV5-6 and TRBJ2-3; TRBD1 aligns across 9 bases. Germline values: CDR1 SGHDT, CDR2 YYEEEE. V lost 3 bases and J lost 1; bases outside the gene matches: 0. This CDR3 is 14 amino acids long. Written as DNA, the CDR3 is TGTGCCAGCAGCTGGGACAGGGGCACAGATACGCAGTATTTT. Translated: CASSWDRGTDTQYF.

The chain has TRBV28 and TRBJ2-3; 8 bases match TRBD1. The V gene's germline CDR1 is MDHEN and CDR2 SYDVKM. CDR3 length: 15 residues. V lost 4 bases and J lost 3; bases outside the gene matches: 6. As DNA, the CDR3 is TGTGCCAGCAGTTCGTCCGGACAGGGAACAGATACGCAGTATTTT. It yields the protein CASSSSGQGTDTQYF.

A few counts support this clonotype. The chain is built from TRBV19 and TRBJ2-2, with D uncertain. The V gene's germline CDR1 is LNHDA and CDR2 SQIVND (reference sequence). The CDR3 runs 15 residues. Trimming stripped 4 bases from V and 1 base from J, with 10 bases between. Here the CDR3 reads CASSTGTQNTGELFF. The CDR3 region has the DNA TGTGCCAGTAGTACCGGAACACAGAACACCGGGGAGCTGTTTTTT.

This clonotype occurred a few times. The rearrangement uses TRBV15 and TRBJ2-7; 14 bases are shared with TRBD2. The V gene's germline CDR1 is LNHNV and CDR2 YYDKDF (reference sequence). CDR3 size: 19 residues. Germline trimming cut 5 bases from V and 0 bases from J; bases unmatched to any gene: 12. The CDR3 coding sequence is TGTGCCACCAGCTTACACGGGACTAGCGGGAGCCCCCGCTCCTACGAGCAGTACTTC. This sequence encodes CATSLHGTSGSPRSYEQYF.